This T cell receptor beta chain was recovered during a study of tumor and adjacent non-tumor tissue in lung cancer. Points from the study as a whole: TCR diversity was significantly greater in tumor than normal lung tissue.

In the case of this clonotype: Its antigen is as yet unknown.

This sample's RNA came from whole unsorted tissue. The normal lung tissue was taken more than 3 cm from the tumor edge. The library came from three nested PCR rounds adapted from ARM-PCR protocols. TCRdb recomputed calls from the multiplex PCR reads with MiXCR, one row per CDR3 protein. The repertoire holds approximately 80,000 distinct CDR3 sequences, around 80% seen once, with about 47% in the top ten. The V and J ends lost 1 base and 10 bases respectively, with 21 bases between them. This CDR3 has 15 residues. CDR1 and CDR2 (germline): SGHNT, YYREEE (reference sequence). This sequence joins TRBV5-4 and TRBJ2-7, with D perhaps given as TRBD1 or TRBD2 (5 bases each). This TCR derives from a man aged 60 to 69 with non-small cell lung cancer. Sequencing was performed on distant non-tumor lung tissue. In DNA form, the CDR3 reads TGTGCCAGCAGCTTGTCCCTGGGGGTGGTAGGCAACCAGTACTTC. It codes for CASSLSLGVVGNQYF.